A single sample is the source of the 5 T cell receptor beta chains below, sequenced in a study of cytomegalovirus exposure and HLA in healthy donors. Primers: 60 Vbeta forward and 13 Jbeta reverse. Data came from immunoSEQ multiplex PCR; TCRdb stores just in-frame clones and leaves some out. The table lists approximately 79,000 clones, over 75% of them singletons. The material sequenced was PBMCs. These receptors all stem from a boy aged 10-17 years in good health and CMV-seronegative.

V is TRBV4-1 and J is TRBJ2-3, with D possibly matching TRBD1 (6 bases). Between the trimmed V and J ends, which lost 1 base and 0 bases, there was a span of 11 bases. The CDR3 has 16 residues. Germline loops: CDR1 MGHRA, CDR2 YSYEKL. The chain's CDR3 is CASSQGGGPSTDTQYF. The DNA for the CDR3 is TGCGCCAGCAGCCAAGGTGGGGGCCCAAGCACAGATACGCAGTATTTT.

The chain carries TRBV28 and TRBJ2-3; weak D call: TRBD2 (5 bases). The CDR3 runs to 15 residues. CDR1 is MDHEN, CDR2 SYDVKM, per germline. Trimming removed 5 bases from V and 2 bases from J, with 14 bases in between. CDR3 protein: CASSIRRVYTDTQYF. The CDR3 bases are TGTGCCAGCAGTATCAGGCGGGTCTACACAGATACGCAGTATTTT.

V gene TRBV6-4 combines with J gene TRBJ1-6, with 10 bases identical to TRBD1. Germline CDR1 reads MRHNA; CDR2 reads SNTAGT. Trimming at V came to 4 bases and at J to 6 bases, leaving 3 bases not matched to a gene. The CDR3 is 15 amino acids. The CDR3 DNA reads TGTGCCAGCAGTGGGACAGGGGGGACTAATTCACCCCTCCACTTT. Its translation is CASSGTGGTNSPLHF.

The V gene is TRBV7-8, the J gene TRBJ1-4; tentatively, D is TRBD1 (5 bases). The CDR3 sequence is 14 residues long. Germline-derived CDR1 and CDR2 are SGHVS and FQNEAQ. Trimming removed 6 bases from V and 5 bases from J, with 13 bases in between. The CDR3 region has the DNA TGTGCCAGCAGTTTTAGACAGTCGAATGAAAAACTGTTTTTT. Its protein is CASSFRQSNEKLFF.

The rearrangement uses TRBV19 and TRBJ2-7; weak D call: TRBD2 (5 bases). The CDR3 loop spans 12 amino acids. V shed 2 bases and J shed 5 bases, with 7 bases lying between them. Germline V gene data show CDR1 as LNHDA and CDR2 as SQIVND (reference sequence). The CDR3 region has the DNA TGTGCCAGTAGTATATCCGGGAACGAGCAGTACTTC. Translating gives CASSISGNEQYF.